Listed here are 2 T cell receptor beta chains from one sample, sequenced in a study of blood T cell repertoires in COVID-19. Only in-frame clones appear in the TCRdb table, and some are missing; sequencing was by immunoSEQ multiplex PCR. The sample carries 200,000 to 300,000 clones, about 90% recorded once. The sequenced material came from peripheral blood. The source is a person aged 18 to 35 with COVID-19, enrolled during active disease.

The V gene is TRBV6-5, the J gene TRBJ2-7; D is undetermined. Looked up from germline, CDR1 is MNHEY and CDR2 is SVGAGI. The CDR3 is 13 amino acids. V was shortened by 2 bases and J by 2 bases, with 7 bases between the two germline ends. In DNA form, the CDR3 reads TGTGCCAGCAGTTACAGTTCTACCTACGAGCAGTACTTC. This sequence encodes CASSYSSTYEQYF.

In its sample, this clone was seen once. This chain uses TRBV5-4 with TRBJ2-1, with D maybe TRBD2 (5 bases). CDR1 SGHNT and CDR2 YYREEE come from the germline V gene (reference sequence). Between the trimmed V and J ends, which lost 4 bases and 7 bases, there was a span of 9 bases. CDR3 size: 12 residues. The CDR3 DNA reads as TGTGCCAGCAGCGGGGAGAAGAATGAGCAGTTCTTC. The encoded protein is CASSGEKNEQFF.